This note documents a single T cell receptor beta chain sequence. No antigen is known for it. Reliance was placed on clinical symptoms, serum thyroxine, TRAb, thyroid ultrasound and orbital computed tomography for diagnosis. The record originates from a study of Graves' ophthalmopathy and Graves' hyperthyroidism. Looking at the study overall: The study drew peripheral blood at initial diagnosis, before any treatment. Study findings and constraints: Most clonotypes expanded in thyroid above 0.001 frequency were present in blood too.

RNA transcripts yielded amplified TCR beta CDR3 regions. The first-round RT-PCR employed HTBI primers together with the Qiagen OneStep RT-PCR kit. A multiplex PCR was then performed as the second round. TCRdb analysed the multiplex PCR reads with MiXCR anew, one entry per CDR3 protein. The table records 230,000 or so distinct CDR3 sequences, around 50% of them present only once. V shed 10 bases and J shed 9 bases, with 15 bases lying between them. Per germline, CDR1 SGHTA and CDR2 FQGNSA. CDR3 length: 11 amino acids. This clonotype was obtained from an adult man with Graves' ophthalmopathy. Sequencing was performed on peripheral blood. The V and J genes are TRBV7-2 and TRBJ1-1; TRBD1 might be the D (6 bases). Here the CDR3 reads CATLRGAKAFF. In nucleotides, the CDR3 is TGTGCCACTCTCCGGGGGGCGAAAGCTTTCTTT. Full variable domain (outside the CDR3, taken from reference TRBV7-2 and TRBJ1-1): GAGVSQSPSNKVTEKGKDVELRCDPISGHTALYWYRQSLGQGLEFLIYFQGNSAPDKSGLPSDRFSAERTGGSVSTLTIQRTQQEDSAVYLCATLRGAKAFFGQGTRLTVV.